These 27 T cell receptor beta chains were all obtained from the same sample, sequenced in a study of blood T cells in healthy people across ages. PCR was performed a second time for about 7 to 11 cycles using a sample-barcoded 5' primer and a J-beta primer mix. TCRdb independently ran MiXCR on the 5' RACE reads; one entry per CDR3 protein. Seen here are 600,000 to 800,000 distinct CDR3 sequences, roughly half observed once, and the top ten hold roughly 13%. Specimen: blood. The receptor source for this set is a woman aged 80 or over in good health.

Of note for this clonotype: This clone may be a read error of a much larger clone one base away. The genes are TRBV11-1 and TRBJ2-1, with D tentatively TRBD1 (6 bases). The CDR3 runs 14 residues. Per the germline V gene, CDR1 is SGHAT and CDR2 is FQDESV (reference sequence). V gave up 6 bases and J gave up 1 base, with 10 bases separating them. The CDR3 loop is CASRPQGSYNEQFF. CDR3 DNA sequence: TGTGCCAGCAGGCCCCAGGGGTCCTACAATGAGCAGTTCTTC.

There are a few counts of this clonotype. It may be a read error: a sequence one base away is much more abundant. The chain is built from TRBV7-2 and TRBJ2-5; a possible D gene is TRBD2 (5 bases). This CDR3 region has 14 residues. The germline gives CDR1 SGHTA, CDR2 FQGNSA. Trimming stripped 1 base from V and 11 bases from J, with 17 bases between. As DNA, the CDR3 is TGTGCCAGCAGCTTAGAGTCCGGGATCAATGAGCAGTACTTC. This encodes CASSLESGINEQYF.

This clonotype was observed at least ten times. The J gene is TRBJ2-1, the V gene TRBV11-2, with 7 positions matching TRBD2. J was trimmed by 4 bases and V by 3 bases; bases with no gene match: 9. The CDR3 runs 16 residues. CDR1 is SGHAT and CDR2 is FQNNGV in the germline V gene. In DNA form, the CDR3 reads TGTGCCAGCAGCTTGTCTAGCGGATCGATTTACAATGAGCAGTTCTTC. Its protein product is CASSLSSGSIYNEQFF.

This chain links TRBV20-1 with TRBJ1-3; D is possibly TRBD1 (6 bases). The germline V gene encodes CDR1 DFQATT and CDR2 SNEGSKA (reference sequence). V lost 3 bases, J lost 0 bases, and 9 bases lay in between. CDR3 length: 14 amino acids. This CDR3 is CSARDSRSGNTIYF. The CDR3 nucleotides read TGCAGTGCTAGGGACAGCCGCTCTGGAAACACCATATATTTT.

CDR3 DNA sequence: TGCAGCGTTGGGACTAGCGGGGGGGTAGAGACCCAGTACTTC. Translated: CSVGTSGGVETQYF. The chain couples TRBV29-1 to TRBJ2-5; 15 nucleotides match TRBD2. V was clipped by 4 bases and J by 4 bases; unmatched bases: 1. Looked up from germline, CDR1 is SQVTM and CDR2 is ANQGSEA. The CDR3 covers 14 residues.

The chain is built from TRBV4-1 and TRBJ1-1; tentative D call: TRBD1 (6 bases). Per the germline V gene, CDR1 is MGHRA and CDR2 is YSYEKL. The CDR3 runs 15 residues. With 4 bases removed from V and 3 bases from J, the gap between germline ends came to 15 bases. The CDR3 DNA reads as TGCGCCAGCAGCCGCTGGGGGGCCCTGGACACTGAAGCTTTCTTT. It encodes CASSRWGALDTEAFF.

This chain uses TRBV24-1 with TRBJ2-4, with 7 positions matching TRBD1. The J call may be mistaken, given a closer DNA end match to TRBJ2-7. The length of the CDR3 is 12 residues. Germline loops: CDR1 KGHDR, CDR2 SFDVKD. CDR3 amino acids: CAVGTETYEQYF. For the CDR3, the DNA is TGTGCCGTCGGGACAGAGACCTACGAGCAGTACTTC.

The chain couples TRBV20-1 to TRBJ2-5; possible D gene TRBD2, 6 bases. The CDR3 has 13 amino acids. Per the germline V gene, CDR1 is DFQATT and CDR2 is SNEGSKA (reference sequence). CDR3: CSVDGAGGETQYF. In nucleotides, the CDR3 is TGCAGCGTTGACGGAGCGGGTGGGGAGACCCAGTACTTC.

This clonotype was recorded at least ten times. The genes are TRBV12-3 or TRBV12-4 and TRBJ1-6, with D unresolved. The CDR3 length is 13 residues. V lost 2 bases and J 7 bases, leaving 6 bases between the germline ends. CDR3 loop: CASSLLWNSPLHF. The CDR3 region has the DNA TGTGCCAGCAGTTTACTGTGGAATTCACCCCTCCACTTT.

This rearrangement joins TRBV11-2 to TRBJ2-1; no clear D gene. In germline, CDR1 is SGHAT, CDR2 FQNNGV. Trimming took 5 bases from V and 4 from J, leaving 9 bases between them. The CDR3 sequence is 13 residues long. The CDR3 sequence: CASSRTLYNEQFF. In nucleotides, the CDR3 is TGTGCCAGCAGCCGAACGTTGTACAATGAGCAGTTCTTC.

J is TRBJ1-2 and V is TRBV6-6, with a possible D match to TRBD1 (5 bases). V was shortened by 8 bases and J by 0 bases, with 13 bases between the two germline ends. The CDR3 sequence is 14 residues long. Germline CDR1 MNHNY, CDR2 SVGAGI (reference sequence). CDR3 DNA sequence: TGTGCCAGCGGGCGAGCAGGGACTAACTATGGCTACACCTTC. Its protein product is CASGRAGTNYGYTF.

This clonotype was detected many times. This CDR3 reads CASSNRLSETQYF. Here the CDR3 DNA reads TGTGCCAGCAGTAACCGACTCTCAGAGACCCAGTACTTC. This chain connects TRBV6-1 to TRBJ2-5; D call uncertain. The length of the CDR3 is 13 residues. Trimming left V 5 bases short and J 4 bases short, with 11 bases between. Germline CDR1 reads MNHNS; CDR2 reads SASEGT.

The chain employs TRBV6-5 and TRBJ1-2, with a possible D match to TRBD1 (5 bases). Germline assignment: CDR1 MNHEY and CDR2 SVGAGI. CDR3 size: 13 residues. V lost 6 bases and J 6 bases, leaving 14 bases between the germline ends. CDR3 amino acids: CASSPGDPDGYTF. The CDR3 DNA is TGTGCCAGCAGCCCTGGGGACCCTGATGGCTACACCTTC.

This clonotype was picked up a small number of times. The V and J genes are TRBV5-1 and TRBJ2-3, with D uncertain. The V end lost 0 bases, the J end lost 3 bases, and 8 bases lay between the germline ends. CDR3 length equals 14 residues. The germline CDR1 and CDR2 sequences are SGHRS and YFSETQ. This chain's CDR3 is CASSLGQMTDTQYF. The CDR3 nucleotides are TGCGCCAGCAGCTTGGGCCAGATGACAGATACGCAGTATTTT. The full variable domain, rest sourced from reference TRBV5-1 and TRBJ2-3, is KAGVTQTPRYLIKTRGQQVTLSCSPISGHRSVSWYQQTPGQGLQFLFEYFSETQRNKGNFPGRFSGRQFSNSRSEMNVSTLELGDSALYLCASSLGQMTDTQYFGPGTRLTVL.

To note about this clonotype: A read error may be the cause here, since a much bigger clone is one base away. The V gene is TRBV5-6, the J gene TRBJ2-3; D is unresolved. The length of the CDR3 is 11 residues. Germline assignment: CDR1 SGHDT and CDR2 YYEEEE. The V and J ends lost 4 bases and 4 bases respectively, with 4 bases between them. In nucleotides, the CDR3 is TGTGCCAGCAGCGACTCAGATACGCAGTATTTT. Translation gives CASSDSDTQYF.

At least ten counts were recorded for this clonotype. This sequence joins TRBV6-5 and TRBJ1-2; D remains ambiguous. The CDR3 consists of 14 residues. Germline V lookup: CDR1 MNHEY, CDR2 SVGAGI. The V end lost 2 bases, the J end lost 1 base, and 8 bases lay between the germline ends. The CDR3 reads CASSYAKSNYGYTF. For the CDR3, the DNA is TGTGCCAGCAGTTACGCGAAGAGTAACTATGGCTACACCTTC.

The chain combines TRBV20-1 with TRBJ2-1; 9 bases line up with TRBD1. The DNA end is a closer match to TRBJ2-7, so the J assignment may be wrong. The length of the CDR3 is 13 residues. Per germline, CDR1 DFQATT and CDR2 SNEGSKA (reference sequence). The CDR3 DNA sequence: TGCAGTGCCTTTCGGGACAGGGCTTACGAGCAGTACTTC. Residues: CSAFRDRAYEQYF.

The V and J genes are TRBV5-1 and TRBJ2-3; 11 nucleotides align to TRBD2. Germline CDR1 is SGHRS and CDR2 is YFSETQ. The CDR3 sequence is 17 residues long. After removal of 0 bases from V and 1 base from J, the junction contained 4 bases not matched to a gene. CDR3 DNA sequence: TGCGCCAGCAGCTTGGCCCCACTAGCGGGGGGCACAGATACGCAGTATTTT. This sequence encodes CASSLAPLAGGTDTQYF.

This clonotype was seen at least ten times. The chain joins TRBV4-2 to TRBJ2-1; D possibly corresponds to TRBD2 (5 bases). This CDR3 is built from 16 residues. Trimming took 2 bases from V and 0 from J, leaving 11 bases between them. Looked up from germline, CDR1 is LGHNA and CDR2 is YNFKEQ. CDR3 DNA: TGTGCCAGCAGCCAACAAATAGCGAGCTCCTACAATGAGCAGTTCTTC. Translating it yields CASSQQIASSYNEQFF.

This clonotype was detected once. This sequence may be a read error, since a much larger clone differs from it by one base. The V and J genes are TRBV20-1 and TRBJ2-3, with D tentatively TRBD2 (7 bases). The CDR3 loop spans 16 amino acids. In germline, CDR1 is DFQATT, CDR2 SNEGSKA (reference sequence). V lost 6 bases and J lost 6, with 25 bases in between. The CDR3 loop is CSASSRRGGLRDTQYF. The DNA for the CDR3 is TGCAGTGCCTCCTCGAGGAGGGGGGGCCTTCGGGATACGCAGTATTTT.

In its sample, this clonotype was seen many times. CDR3 bases: TGTGCCTGGCTCCGAAGAGACAGCACAGATACGCAGTATTTT. Protein product: CAWLRRDSTDTQYF. The gene calls are TRBV30 and TRBJ2-3; D not resolved. Germline V CDR1 and CDR2: GTSNPN, SVGIG (reference sequence). V was cut by 5 bases and J by 0 bases, with 12 bases left in between. CDR3 length: 14 residues.

The rearrangement links TRBV5-1 to TRBJ2-5; TRBD2 matches at 7 bases. V shed 4 bases and J 4 bases; nucleotides not matched to a gene: 10. This CDR3 has 15 residues. Looked up from germline, CDR1 is SGHRS and CDR2 is YFSETQ. CDR3 DNA: TGCGCCAGCAGCCAAGGACTAGTCCTTGGAGAGACCCAGTACTTC. It encodes CASSQGLVLGETQYF.

The chain employs TRBV20-1 and TRBJ1-2; 12 bases align to TRBD1. Germline CDR1 is DFQATT and CDR2 is SNEGSKA (reference sequence). V trimming: 0 bases; J trimming: 4 bases; junction bases outside the gene matches: 6. The CDR3 sequence is 16 residues long. The CDR3 DNA reads as TGCAGTGCTAGAGACGACGGGACAGGGGGCGTCTATGGCTACACCTTC. This encodes CSARDDGTGGVYGYTF.

This clonotype was observed a few times. The chain links TRBV7-2 to TRBJ2-2; 8 nucleotides match TRBD2. Germline CDR1 reads SGHTA; CDR2 reads FQGNSA. Trimming removed 6 bases from V and 4 bases from J; junction bases left unmatched: 10. CDR3 length: 16 amino acids. The CDR3 sequence is CASRLPGTRSTGELFF. CDR3 in DNA: TGTGCCAGCAGACTACCCGGGACTAGAAGCACCGGGGAGCTGTTTTTT.

V is TRBV28 and J is TRBJ2-1, with D maybe TRBD2 (5 bases). V lost 5 bases, J lost 11 bases, and 10 bases lay in between. This CDR3 comprises 11 residues. Germline V gene sequence: CDR1 MDHEN, CDR2 SYDVKM. The chain's CDR3 is CASSAPGKQFF. CDR3 bases: TGTGCCAGCAGTGCCCCGGGAAAGCAGTTCTTC.

Only a few counts were recorded for this clonotype. This may be a read error, as it is one base from a much larger clone. The gene calls are TRBV6-5 and TRBJ2-7, with D possibly TRBD2 on 6 matching bases. Germline lookup yields CDR1 MNHEY and CDR2 SVGAGI. V was clipped by 4 bases and J by 7 bases, with 14 bases between them. The CDR3 runs 13 residues. CDR3 sequence: CASSWGGGNEQYF. DNA for the CDR3: TGTGCCAGCAGTTGGGGAGGAGGGAATGAGCAGTACTTC.

The chain employs TRBV5-6 and TRBJ2-3; D possibly corresponds to TRBD1 (6 bases). This CDR3 contains 16 residues. CDR1 and CDR2 (germline): SGHDT, YYEEEE. V was pared by 2 bases and J by 6 bases, with 19 bases between. CDR3 in amino acids: CASSLRAAGVLDTQYF. CDR3 nucleotide sequence: TGTGCCAGCAGCTTACGGGCTGCAGGGGTATTGGATACGCAGTATTTT. Drawing the rest from reference TRBV5-6 and TRBJ2-3, the complete variable domain is DAGVTQSPTHLIKTRGQQVTLRCSPKSGHDTVSWYQQALGQGPQFIFQYYEEEERQRGNFPDRFSGHQFPNYSSELNVNALLLGDSALYLCASSLRAAGVLDTQYFGPGTRLTVL.